These 11 T cell receptor beta chains came from one sample sequenced in a study of T cell responses to AZD1222 COVID-19 vaccine. Method: immunoSEQ multiplex PCR; TCRdb's copy keeps in-frame clones and lacks some. The repertoire holds approximately 140,000 clones, 85% to 95% seen once, with around 2.8% in the top ten. Sequencing used peripheral blood, obtained on day 0 of AZD1222 vaccination. The receptor source for this set is an adult in good health.

The chain employs TRBV11-3 and TRBJ2-5, with 9 bases lining up with TRBD2. CDR3 size: 17 residues. Losses at the gene ends were 0 bases for V and 1 base for J; bases not matched to a gene: 6. CDR1 and CDR2 from the germline V gene are SGHNT and YENEEA. CDR3 in amino acids: CASSLDRSGRLQETQYF. The DNA for the CDR3 is TGTGCCAGCAGCTTAGATCGTAGCGGGAGACTCCAAGAGACCCAGTACTTC.

This chain's CDR3 is CATSEWDRNQPQHF. The DNA for the CDR3 is TGTGCCACCAGTGAGTGGGACAGGAATCAGCCCCAGCATTTT. The chain is built from TRBV24-1 and TRBJ1-5; 8 bases align to TRBD1. The V and J ends lost 4 bases and 4 bases, in that order; junction bases with no gene match: 2. The CDR3 covers 14 residues. Germline values: CDR1 KGHDR, CDR2 SFDVKD.

The chain is built from TRBV30 and TRBJ1-2; D might be TRBD1 (5 bases). V lost 0 bases, J lost 4 bases, and 9 bases lay in between. CDR3 size: 13 residues. Germline-derived CDR1 and CDR2 are GTSNPN and SVGIG (reference sequence). CDR3 in amino acids: CAWSVTGVYGYTF. Written as DNA, the CDR3 is TGTGCCTGGAGTGTCACGGGGGTCTATGGCTACACCTTC.

The chain couples TRBV6-2 or TRBV6-3 to TRBJ1-6, with D possibly being TRBD1 (6 bases). CDR3 length: 16 residues. Trimming removed 4 bases at V and 4 bases at J, with 14 bases between. In germline, CDR1 is MNHEY, CDR2 SVGEGT. CDR3 in amino acids: CASSSRDTSYNSPLHF. CDR3 in DNA: TGTGCCAGCAGTTCCCGGGACACTAGTTATAATTCACCCCTCCACTTT.

J is TRBJ1-5 and V is TRBV30; D unresolved. The germline V and J ends were trimmed by 3 bases and 1 base, with 10 bases remaining between them. The germline V gene encodes CDR1 GTSNPN and CDR2 SVGIG (reference sequence). This CDR3 comprises 14 residues. The CDR3 here is CAWSQRVSNQPQHF. The CDR3 DNA follows: TGTGCCTGGAGCCAAAGGGTAAGCAATCAGCCCCAGCATTTT.

This clone has more than one count but fewer than ten. This rearrangement joins TRBV11-3 to TRBJ1-1; D possibly corresponds to TRBD1 (6 bases). This CDR3 is built from 14 residues. V lost 3 bases to trimming and J lost 4 bases, with 12 bases between them. The germline gives CDR1 SGHNT, CDR2 YENEEA. CDR3 nucleotides: TGTGCCAGCAGCTTTTTCGGGGGCTCCACTGAAGCTTTCTTT. It encodes CASSFFGGSTEAFF.

The chain uses TRBV9 and TRBJ2-1; 10 nucleotides align to TRBD2. After removal of 1 base from V and 7 bases from J, the junction contained 14 bases not matched to a gene. This CDR3 is 18 amino acids long. Per the germline V gene, CDR1 is SGDLS and CDR2 is YYNGEE. The CDR3: CASSVTAGGAFIVNEQFF. CDR3 DNA sequence: TGTGCCAGCAGCGTAACAGCGGGAGGGGCCTTTATTGTTAATGAGCAGTTCTTC.

The V call is TRBV4-1, the J call TRBJ2-1; TRBD2 matches 12 bases. Germline values: CDR1 MGHRA, CDR2 YSYEKL. CDR3 length equals 20 residues. V was pared by 2 bases and J by 3 bases, with 14 bases of the junction left unmatched. DNA of the CDR3: TGCGCCAGCAGCCAACTCCTCGGGACTAGCGGGCCTAAAGGCTACAATGAGCAGTTCTTC. It codes for CASSQLLGTSGPKGYNEQFF.

The chain links TRBV24-1 to TRBJ1-2; the D is unclear. Germline V gene lookup returns CDR1 KGHDR and CDR2 SFDVKD. With 2 bases removed from V and 2 bases from J, the gap between germline ends came to 8 bases. CDR3 length equals 14 residues. The DNA of the CDR3 is TGTGCCACCAGTGATTCCTGGCAGAACTATGGCTACACCTTC. Its translation is CATSDSWQNYGYTF.

This sequence joins TRBV5-4 and TRBJ1-2, with a possible D match to TRBD1 (6 bases). There are 16 residues in the CDR3. V was trimmed by 4 bases and J by 2 bases, leaving 18 bases between them. Germline V CDR1 and CDR2: SGHNT, YYREEE (reference sequence). This chain's CDR3 is CASSAGGGLPNYGYTF. The DNA of the CDR3 is TGTGCCAGCAGCGCCGGGGGGGGGCTGCCCAACTATGGCTACACCTTC.

The chain uses TRBV4-1 and TRBJ1-2; 9 bases are a match to TRBD1. The CDR3 has 15 amino acids. Trimming removed 1 base from V and 8 bases from J; junction bases left unmatched: 8. Germline lookup yields CDR1 MGHRA and CDR2 YSYEKL. The CDR3 DNA reads as TGCGCCAGCAGCCAAGGGGGACAGGGTACGGGAGGCTACACCTTC. Translated, it gives CASSQGGQGTGGYTF.